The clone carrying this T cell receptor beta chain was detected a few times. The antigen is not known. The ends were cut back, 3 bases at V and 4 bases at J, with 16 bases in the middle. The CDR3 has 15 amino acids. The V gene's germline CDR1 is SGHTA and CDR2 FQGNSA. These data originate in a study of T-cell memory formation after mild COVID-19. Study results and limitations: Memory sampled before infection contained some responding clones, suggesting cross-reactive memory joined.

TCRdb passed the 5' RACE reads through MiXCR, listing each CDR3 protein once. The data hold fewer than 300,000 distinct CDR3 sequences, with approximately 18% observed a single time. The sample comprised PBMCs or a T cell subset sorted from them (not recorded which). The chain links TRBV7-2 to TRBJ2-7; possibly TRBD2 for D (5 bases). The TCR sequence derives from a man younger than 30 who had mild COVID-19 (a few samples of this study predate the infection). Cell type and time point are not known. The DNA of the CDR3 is TGTGCCAGCAGCTTGAGCGGCATCATGGCTTACGAGCAGTACTTC. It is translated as CASSLSGIMAYEQYF.